This passage covers 25 T cell receptor beta chains from one sample sequenced in a study of blood T cell repertoires in COVID-19 (dated by TCRdb to about 2020). The library was made by the immunoSEQ multiplex PCR assay. As stored in TCRdb, this immuneACCESS dataset retains in-frame rearrangements with V and J assigned. A fraction of the clones does not appear; measured against another copy, unresolved V genes explain less than half of the discrepancy, and the remainder lacks a known reason. This sample lists roughly 250,000 clones; around 83% were detected once. The ten largest clones add up to roughly 12% of the sample. Sequencing used peripheral blood. All receptors come from a woman in her sixties with active or convalescent COVID-19.

The rearrangement joins TRBV5-1 to TRBJ1-6; 9 nucleotides match TRBD1. Germline lookup yields CDR1 SGHRS and CDR2 YFSETQ. The CDR3 runs to 17 residues. With 1 base clipped from V and 7 bases from J, the junction kept 9 bases outside the gene matches. The CDR3 DNA sequence: TGCGCCAGCAGCTTGTCGAGCGCCGGGACAGGGAATTCACCCCTCCACTTT. It translates to CASSLSSAGTGNSPLHF.

The rearrangement joins TRBV3-1 (or the pseudogene TRBV3-2) to TRBJ2-2; D is possibly TRBD1 (5 bases). CDR3 length equals 13 residues. Trimming left V 2 bases short and J 4 bases short, with 5 bases between. Germline V lookup: CDR1 LGHDT, CDR2 YNNKEL (reference sequence). In DNA, the CDR3 is TGTGCCAGCAGCCAACAGGGCACCGGGGAGCTGTTTTTT. Its protein is CASSQQGTGELFF.

The chain employs TRBV7-3 and TRBJ2-1, with TRBD2 matching 9 bases. The CDR3 covers 16 residues. Trimming took 0 bases from V and 7 from J; bases not matched to a gene: 7. CDR1 and CDR2 from the germline V gene are SGHTA and FQGTGA. CDR3 in DNA: TGTGCCAGCAGCTTAACGTTGGCTAGCGGGGTGAATGAGCAGTTCTTC. The encoded protein is CASSLTLASGVNEQFF.

This clone was picked up a small number of times. This chain links TRBV7-2 with TRBJ1-2; 8 bases are shared with TRBD1. The CDR3 spans 18 residues. V lost 1 base to trimming and J lost 2 bases; unmatched junction nucleotides: 12. Looked up from germline, CDR1 is SGHTA and CDR2 is FQGNSA. The CDR3 sequence is CASSLVLPGRGRNYGYTF. In DNA form, the CDR3 reads TGTGCCAGCAGCTTAGTTCTCCCCGGCAGGGGGCGCAACTATGGCTACACCTTC.

This CDR3 reads CASSIWGQGGREKLFF. The CDR3 nucleotides are TGTGCCAGCAGCATATGGGGACAGGGCGGCCGGGAAAAACTGTTTTTT. The chain employs TRBV4-2 and TRBJ1-4; 9 bases map to TRBD1. The germline CDR1 and CDR2 sequences are LGHNA and YNFKEQ. This CDR3 region has 16 residues. The trim removed 5 bases at V and 8 bases at J, leaving 12 bases unmatched.

This chain links TRBV12-3 or TRBV12-4 with TRBJ1-2; D is uncertain. V was shortened by 1 base and J by 8 bases, with 11 bases between the two germline ends. The CDR3 totals 13 residues. The CDR3 DNA follows: TGTGCCAGCAGTTTAGGAGGTCTTTGGGGCTACACCTTC. Encoded protein: CASSLGGLWGYTF.

The genes are TRBV6-6 and TRBJ2-3; 7 positions agree with TRBD1. CDR3 length: 12 amino acids. The junction had 3 bases not matched to a gene; V was cut back by 11 bases and J by 1 base. The germline V gene encodes CDR1 MNHNY and CDR2 SVGAGI (reference sequence). DNA for the CDR3: TGTGCCGGAGGACAGGGCACAGATACGCAGTATTTT. Protein sequence: CAGGQGTDTQYF.

J is TRBJ1-6 and V is TRBV7-2, with TRBD1 identical over 8 bases. With 5 bases clipped from V and 11 bases from J, the junction kept 8 bases outside the gene matches. Germline loops: CDR1 SGHTA, CDR2 FQGNSA. This CDR3 has 14 residues. CDR3 protein: CASSLQGAFTPLHF. The CDR3 DNA sequence: TGTGCCAGCAGCCTGCAGGGGGCATTCACACCCCTCCACTTT.

This clone has just a few counts. The chain has TRBV6-4 and TRBJ2-1, with D possibly TRBD2 on 6 matching bases. The CDR3 loop spans 14 amino acids. The V end lost 3 bases, the J end lost 7 bases, and 13 bases lay between the germline ends. Germline assignment: CDR1 MRHNA and CDR2 SNTAGT. The CDR3 nucleotides are TGTGCCAGCAGTGAAGGGGTCGGGGGTAATGAGCAGTTCTTC. Amino acid sequence: CASSEGVGGNEQFF.

V gene TRBV5-8 combines with J gene TRBJ2-3; weak D call: TRBD2 (6 bases). This CDR3 is built from 15 residues. Germline loops: CDR1 SGHTS, CDR2 YDEGEE. Deletions cut 0 bases from V and 1 base from J, with 9 bases between. CDR3 nucleotide sequence: TGTGCCAGCAGCTTGGTGGGCGGGGGCACAGATACGCAGTATTTT. Encoded protein: CASSLVGGGTDTQYF. The full variable domain, completed using reference TRBV5-8 and TRBJ2-3, is EAGVTQSPTHLIKTRGQQATLRCSPISGHTSVYWYQQALGLGLQFLLWYDEGEERNRGNFPPRFSGRQFPNYSSELNVNALELEDSALYLCASSLVGGGTDTQYFGPGTRLTVL.

The chain is built from TRBV12-3 or TRBV12-4 and TRBJ2-5; D not certain. Trimming took 6 bases from V and 1 from J, leaving 9 bases between them. The CDR3 has 13 amino acids. CDR3 coding DNA: TGTGCCAGCAGACTTGGGCCCCAAGAGACCCAGTACTTC. Its protein product is CASRLGPQETQYF.

The rearrangement joins TRBV2 to TRBJ1-5; possible D gene TRBD1, 6 bases. The CDR3 is 13 amino acids. In germline, CDR1 is SNHLY, CDR2 FYNNEI. V dropped 6 bases and J dropped 3 bases, with 9 bases sitting between them. The DNA for the CDR3 is TGTGCCAGCAGCGGACAGACCAATCAGCCCCAGCATTTT. Residues: CASSGQTNQPQHF.

This clone appeared a single time. The chain links TRBV29-1 to TRBJ1-4, with TRBD1 as a possible D gene (6 bases). The CDR3 contains 13 residues. Germline CDR1 and CDR2: SQVTM and ANQGSEA. The V gene lost 4 bases and the J gene lost 2 bases, with 8 bases spanning the gap. CDR3 DNA sequence: TGCAGCGTTGGAGGACAGACTAATGAAAAACTGTTTTTT. Its translation: CSVGGQTNEKLFF.

CDR3 loop: CASSLASSYADTQYF. In DNA, the CDR3 is TGTGCCAGCAGCTTAGCGTCTTCCTACGCAGATACGCAGTATTTT. The chain is built from TRBV7-8 and TRBJ2-3; no definite D call. This CDR3 has 15 amino acids. Per germline, CDR1 SGHVS and CDR2 FQNEAQ. The germline V and J ends were trimmed by 0 bases and 4 bases, with 11 bases remaining between them.

V is TRBV4-2 and J is TRBJ1-2; 9 bases are shared with TRBD1. Per the germline V gene, CDR1 is LGHNA and CDR2 is YNFKEQ. V was pared by 0 bases and J by 2 bases, with 7 bases of the junction left unmatched. This CDR3 region has 17 residues. The CDR3 DNA reads as TGTGCCAGCAGCCAAGACGCCGCGACAGGGGGGAACTATGGCTACACCTTC. It translates to CASSQDAATGGNYGYTF.

This chain links TRBV5-6 with TRBJ1-2, with a possible D match to TRBD1 (6 bases). The CDR3 runs to 12 residues. The germline CDR1 and CDR2 sequences are SGHDT and YYEEEE. V gave up 6 bases and J gave up 7 bases, with 13 bases separating them. CDR3 protein: CASNPRGGGYTF. The DNA for the CDR3 is TGTGCCAGCAACCCAAGGGGGGGTGGCTACACCTTC. Looking up the rest from reference TRBV5-6 and TRBJ1-2 gives the full variable domain: DAGVTQSPTHLIKTRGQQVTLRCSPKSGHDTVSWYQQALGQGPQFIFQYYEEEERQRGNFPDRFSGHQFPNYSSELNVNALLLGDSALYLCASNPRGGGYTFGSGTRLTVV.

This clone was picked up one time. This CDR3 is CAWKAWTEAFF. The CDR3 region has the DNA TGTGCCTGGAAAGCATGGACTGAAGCTTTCTTT. The chain joins TRBV30 to TRBJ1-1; no firm D call. Trimming removed 4 bases at V and 5 bases at J, with 8 bases between. The CDR3 totals 11 residues. Germline loops: CDR1 GTSNPN, CDR2 SVGIG (reference sequence).

The chain links TRBV5-4 to TRBJ1-1; 8 positions agree with TRBD1. Germline assignment: CDR1 SGHNT and CDR2 YYREEE (reference sequence). The CDR3 runs to 15 residues. V dropped 3 bases and J dropped 0; count of bases not matched to a gene: 4. In nucleotides, the CDR3 is TGTGCCAGCAGCTACGTGACAGGGGTGAACACTGAAGCTTTCTTT. Translating it yields CASSYVTGVNTEAFF.

This clone was counted between two and nine times. V is TRBV19 and J is TRBJ1-6; the D gene is possibly TRBD1 (6 bases). Germline V gene lookup returns CDR1 LNHDA and CDR2 SQIVND (reference sequence). The CDR3 length is 14 residues. Trimming shortened V by 6 bases and J by 7 bases, and 13 bases separated the two germline ends. The CDR3 protein is CASRFGQRNSPLHF. The CDR3 nucleotides read TGTGCCAGTAGATTCGGACAGCGAAATTCACCCCTCCACTTT.

The V gene is TRBV7-2, the J gene TRBJ1-2; D possibly corresponds to TRBD1 (6 bases). This CDR3 is 16 amino acids long. V was trimmed by 6 bases and J by 3 bases, leaving 20 bases between them. Germline CDR1 is SGHTA and CDR2 is FQGNSA. The CDR3 bases are TGTGCCAGCAGGATGGACGGGACACCGAGGGACTATGGCTACACCTTC. It translates to CASRMDGTPRDYGYTF.

This clone came up a few times. The chain joins TRBV28 to TRBJ1-2; D is uncertain. Trimming cost V 5 bases and J 4 bases, with 8 bases left between them. The CDR3 is made up of 12 amino acids. Looked up from germline, CDR1 is MDHEN and CDR2 is SYDVKM. The CDR3 reads CASSLTGYGYTF. DNA of the CDR3: TGTGCCAGCAGTCTGACGGGCTATGGCTACACCTTC.

The rearrangement links TRBV5-4 to TRBJ1-1; no clear D. The V end lost 1 base, the J end lost 4 bases, and 11 bases lay between the germline ends. This CDR3 comprises 14 residues. Germline values: CDR1 SGHNT, CDR2 YYREEE (reference sequence). The CDR3, as DNA: TGTGCCAGCAGCTTGTACGTTCGGAGCACTGAAGCTTTCTTT. As protein: CASSLYVRSTEAFF.

For the CDR3, the DNA is TGTGCCATCGGAGTGATGCAGACCTATGGCTACACCTTC. Protein product: CAIGVMQTYGYTF. V and J are TRBV10-3 and TRBJ1-2; D gene uncertain. Germline V lookup: CDR1 ENHRY, CDR2 SYGVKD. The V and J ends lost 8 bases and 4 bases respectively, with 14 bases between them. The CDR3 covers 13 residues.

This sequence joins TRBV7-4 and TRBJ2-7; D ambiguous. The CDR3 extends over 15 amino acids. Germline V gene data show CDR1 as SGHVT and CDR2 as SQSDAQ. V lost 3 bases and J 3 bases, leaving 15 bases between the germline ends. CDR3 DNA sequence: TGTGCCAGCAGCTTTTCTAGTACGGTTAGCTACGAGCAGTACTTC. Its translation: CASSFSSTVSYEQYF.

The rearrangement links TRBV11-3 to TRBJ1-5, with D perhaps matching TRBD1 (5 bases). Trimming left V 6 bases short and J 0 bases short, with 27 bases between. CDR1 and CDR2 (germline): SGHNT, YENEEA. This CDR3 has 20 residues. As DNA, the CDR3 is TGTGCCAGCAGTCAAAAGCGAGACCCCCCCACAGGCCTTAGCAATCAGCCCCAGCATTTT. Protein sequence: CASSQKRDPPTGLSNQPQHF.